A selection of T cell receptor beta chains follows, all from one sample in a study of blood T cell repertoires in COVID-19. Data came from immunoSEQ multiplex PCR; TCRdb stores just in-frame clones and leaves some out. The table shows approximately 130,000 clones, with just over 75% occurring only once. What was sequenced was peripheral blood. Receptors originate from a human donor in a cohort sampled during active COVID-19. CDR3s leave out the opening cysteine and the closing phenylalanine or tryptophan. A D gene is named only where the DNA matches it firmly. Some rows mark clone size as missing; the rest say once, few, many or name a class of expanded clone.

CDR3 protein,J gene,V gene,clone size,D gene
ASSGASFEVGQGYNSPLH,TRBJ1-6,TRBV21-1,.,.
ASSYSLAGDYEQY,TRBJ2-7,TRBV6-6,.,TRBD2
ASSFLAGSYNEQF,TRBJ2-1,TRBV5-5,few,TRBD2
ASSPWRWGEIYEQY,TRBJ2-7,TRBV5-1,.,.
ASSLGGRDSYEQY,TRBJ2-7,TRBV5-4,.,.
ASSNWGRSLNYGYT,TRBJ1-2,TRBV7-9,few,.
ASSFSLAGGRQETQY,TRBJ2-5,TRBV11-2,.,TRBD2
ASSIGYRGRSGANVLT,TRBJ2-6,TRBV19,once,TRBD1
ASSPSGASNTFRI,TRBJ1-4,TRBV28,once,.
ASSQGGGPTGYGSEVSQY,TRBJ2-5,TRBV3-1/TRBV3-2,once,.
ASSPTRGTEAF,TRBJ1-1,TRBV18,few,.
ASWLAGGYEQY,TRBJ2-7,TRBV28,.,TRBD2
ASSDPSGGYQPQH,TRBJ1-5,TRBV6-4,.,TRBD1
ASSFQGDLGTEAF,TRBJ1-1,TRBV11-2,.,TRBD1
ASSLEDRGTDEQY,TRBJ2-7,TRBV5-1,.,TRBD1
ASSTGQGTNQPQH,TRBJ1-5,TRBV19,.,.
ASSVRQGSGSQY,TRBJ2-5,TRBV5-1,once,TRBD1
ASSSTTGISGANVLT,TRBJ2-6,TRBV5-1,.,.
ASSGGQSYEQY,TRBJ2-7,TRBV9,.,.
ASPPPGEGNIQY,TRBJ2-4,TRBV21-1,.,.
ASSVAGAGNTIY,TRBJ1-3,TRBV9,.,.
ASSSPDSPYEQY,TRBJ2-7,TRBV6-2/TRBV6-3,.,.
ASSPSDRDGYGYT,TRBJ1-2,TRBV28,.,TRBD1
AISERGNEQF,TRBJ2-1,TRBV10-3,.,.
ASSPWGGGLMNTEAF,TRBJ1-1,TRBV11-2,.,.
ATSDERLQGNNQPQH,TRBJ1-5,TRBV24-1,few,.
ASSLGGARANYGYT,TRBJ1-2,TRBV5-5,few,.
ASCAPGLLAGSWGYT,TRBJ1-2,TRBV28,many,.
ASSASGTVNTGELF,TRBJ2-2,TRBV9,few,TRBD1
ASSYLEGVEKLF,TRBJ1-4,TRBV4-1,once,.
ASSFGQGGRYGYT,TRBJ1-2,TRBV5-1,.,TRBD1
ASRATGANNSPLH,TRBJ1-6,TRBV2,.,TRBD1
ARNPSIGRQY,TRBJ2-7,TRBV23-1,.,.
ASSFSGRGGAWNEQF,TRBJ2-1,TRBV7-8,.,.
ASSSKTWTGATGYT,TRBJ1-2,TRBV5-4,.,TRBD1
ASRADKSYEQY,TRBJ2-7,TRBV6-5,once,.